This TCR beta chain was recorded in a study of regulatory T cells in long-lasting Graves disease. Relying on iRepertoire HTBI primers and Arm-PCR of CDR3 regions, the team built TCR beta libraries. TCRdb ran MiXCR on the multiplex PCR reads and lists one entry per CDR3 protein. The sample carries about 440,000 distinct CDR3 sequences, over 15% recorded once. This clonotype was counted ten times or more. The CDR3 has 16 residues. Germline assignment: CDR1 MNHEY and CDR2 SMNVEV (reference sequence). The V end was cut by 0 bases, the J end by 2 bases, with 12 bases between. Time point: newly diagnosed GD, antithyroid drugs for less than 3 months. PBMC RNA was the source of the TCR library. These data also formed part of another study, on T cells in Graves' hyperthyroidism and ophthalmopathy. That study adds: Criteria for exclusion of patients were uncontrolled infection, other autoimmune disease, pregnancy or lactation. From stable hyperthyroidism, ophthalmopathy was separated by a 13 V-J model.

This chain joins TRBV27 and TRBJ2-3; D remains ambiguous. This TCR was sampled from a woman in her late teens or twenties with Graves disease. This sample comprised peripheral blood mononuclear cells (PBMCs), obtained at new diagnosis, from a patient treated with antithyroid drugs. In DNA form, the CDR3 reads TGTGCCAGCAGTTTATCGGCTAGTGCGTCCACAGATACGCAGTATTTT. This gives the protein CASSLSASASTDTQYF.